These 20 T cell receptor beta chains were all obtained from the same sample, sequenced in a study of blood T cells in healthy people across ages. Then a second PCR, running roughly 7 to 12 cycles, was carried out with a sample-barcoded 5' primer and a J-beta primer mix. Each CDR3 protein gets one entry after TCRdb re-called the 5' RACE reads with MiXCR. The repertoire includes roughly 1,700,000 distinct CDR3 sequences, 28% of them detected once, and roughly 8% sits in the top ten. Material for sequencing was blood. Source of these receptors: a woman between 25 and 40 years old in good health.

This clonotype was seen repeatedly, ten times or more. The chain combines TRBV5-5 with TRBJ2-6; D is undetermined. The germline CDR1 and CDR2 sequences are SGHKS and YYEKEE (reference sequence). Trimming took 4 bases from V and 2 from J, leaving 10 bases between them. The CDR3 spans 15 residues. The CDR3 region has the DNA TGTGCCAGCAGCCTTACCACGACTGGGGCCAACGTCCTGACTTTC. This sequence encodes CASSLTTTGANVLTF.

The rearrangement links TRBV28 to TRBJ2-2, with D unclear. The CDR3 runs 14 residues. Germline V gives CDR1 MDHEN, CDR2 SYDVKM. Trimming left V 5 bases short and J 3 bases short, with 10 bases between. The CDR3 sequence is CASSLRTDTGELFF. As DNA, the CDR3 is TGTGCCAGCAGTCTCAGGACCGACACCGGGGAGCTGTTTTTT.

The V and J genes are TRBV7-9 and TRBJ2-6, with a possible D match to TRBD2 (6 bases). The CDR3 extends over 17 amino acids. Looked up from germline, CDR1 is SEHNR and CDR2 is FQNEAQ (reference sequence). V shed 5 bases and J shed 2 bases, with 16 bases lying between them. CDR3 region: CASSPGGWGAGANVLTF. The CDR3 DNA reads TGTGCCAGCAGCCCAGGTGGATGGGGGGCTGGGGCCAACGTCCTGACTTTC. The variable domain in full, completed from reference TRBV7-9 and TRBJ2-6, reads DTGVSQNPRHKITKRGQNVTFRCDPISEHNRLYWYRQTLGQGPEFLTYFQNEAQLEKSRLLSDRFSAERPKGSFSTLEIQRTEQGDSAMYLCASSPGGWGAGANVLTFGAGSRLTVL.

In this sample, this clonotype turned up a few times. The V and J genes are TRBV29-1 and TRBJ1-2; D remains ambiguous. The V end was cut by 2 bases, the J end by 4 bases, with 2 bases between. Germline CDR1 reads SQVTM; CDR2 reads ANQGSEA. The CDR3 is 10 residues long. The CDR3 is CSVERYGYTF. The CDR3 nucleotides are TGCAGCGTTGAACGCTATGGCTACACCTTC.

The chain recombines TRBV7-2 with TRBJ1-2; 7 nucleotides agree with TRBD1. The ends lost 4 bases at V and 4 bases at J; junction bases unmatched: 9. The CDR3 covers 15 residues. Germline assignment: CDR1 SGHTA and CDR2 FQGNSA. This CDR3 reads CASSSSGGLGYGYTF. The CDR3 nucleotides read TGTGCCAGCAGCTCCTCAGGGGGTCTAGGCTATGGCTACACCTTC.

The chain employs TRBV7-9 and TRBJ2-7; 9 nucleotides align to TRBD2. Trimming took 5 bases from V and 4 from J; bases not matched to a gene: 9. This CDR3 region has 15 residues. From germline, CDR1 is SEHNR and CDR2 FQNEAQ (reference sequence). In nucleotides, the CDR3 is TGTGCCAGCAGCCTCGTAGCGGGGGCCATGTACGAGCAGTACTTC. Translation gives CASSLVAGAMYEQYF.

This rearrangement joins TRBV15 to TRBJ1-6, with a possible D match to TRBD1 (5 bases). The germline V gene has CDR1 LNHNV and CDR2 YYDKDF (reference sequence). Trimming cost V 0 bases and J 1 base, with 16 bases left between them. CDR3 length equals 19 residues. The CDR3 is CATSRDLGGFGSYNSPLHF. In DNA form, the CDR3 reads TGTGCCACCAGCAGAGATCTTGGGGGTTTCGGGTCCTATAATTCACCCCTCCACTTT.

The chain carries TRBV28 and TRBJ2-1; 10 bases are shared with TRBD2. The CDR3 is 16 amino acids. The V segment lost 6 bases and the J segment 7 bases; nucleotides outside the gene matches: 12. From germline, CDR1 is MDHEN and CDR2 SYDVKM. CDR3: CASSPSGAGGHNEQFF. The DNA for the CDR3 is TGTGCCAGCAGCCCGTCCGGAGCGGGGGGGCATAATGAGCAGTTCTTC.

This clonotype was recorded a few times. This rearrangement joins TRBV12-5 to TRBJ2-1; tentative D call: TRBD2 (5 bases). The CDR3 runs to 13 residues. Trimming cost V 5 bases and J 6 bases, with 11 bases left between them. Germline CDR1 LGHNT, CDR2 FRNRAP. CDR3 in amino acids: CASGLGGLNEQFF. CDR3 bases: TGTGCTAGTGGTCTCGGTGGACTCAATGAGCAGTTCTTC. The variable domain in full, with the rest retrieved from reference TRBV12-5 and TRBJ2-1, is DARVTQTPRHKVTEMGQEVTMRCQPILGHNTVFWYRQTMMQGLELLAYFRNRAPLDDSGMPKDRFSAEMPDATLATLKIQPSEPRDSAVYFCASGLGGLNEQFFGPGTRLTVL.

This clonotype was recorded a few times. The CDR3 DNA follows: TGTGCCAGCAGCTTAGCTACTAGCGGGAGCTCCTACGAGCAGTACTTC. Residues: CASSLATSGSSYEQYF. The chain has TRBV7-2 and TRBJ2-7; 11 positions agree with TRBD2. CDR3 size: 16 residues. Germline CDR1 is SGHTA and CDR2 is FQGNSA. The J segment lost 0 bases and the V segment lost 0 bases, leaving 1 base of the junction unmatched.

This chain joins TRBV5-1 and TRBJ1-1; unclear D gene. The V end lost 2 bases, the J end lost 10 bases, and 15 bases lay between the germline ends. The CDR3 runs to 13 residues. The germline gives CDR1 SGHRS, CDR2 YFSETQ. The CDR3, as DNA: TGCGCCAGCAGCTTCGGCGGTGTTGAGGGAGCTTTCTTT. Residues: CASSFGGVEGAFF.

The gene calls are TRBV28 and TRBJ2-7, with D perhaps matching TRBD1 (5 bases). This CDR3 region has 15 residues. Trimming shortened V by 4 bases and J by 5 bases, and 18 bases separated the two germline ends. CDR1 and CDR2 from the germline V gene are MDHEN and SYDVKM. The CDR3 DNA sequence: TGTGCCAGCAGTTCCTCAGGGTCCCCGATAAACGAGCAGTACTTC. Its protein is CASSSSGSPINEQYF.

This clonotype was seen a few times. The chain has TRBV28 and TRBJ1-2; D may be TRBD1 (6 bases). The V end lost 5 bases, the J end lost 8 bases, and 18 bases lay between the germline ends. The length of the CDR3 is 14 residues. Per the germline V gene, CDR1 is MDHEN and CDR2 is SYDVKM. The CDR3 region is CASSSPSPGDGYTF. DNA of the CDR3: TGTGCCAGCAGTAGCCCGTCCCCAGGGGACGGCTACACCTTC.

The chain employs TRBV7-2 and TRBJ2-3; D not resolved. In germline, CDR1 is SGHTA, CDR2 FQGNSA. This CDR3 is built from 12 residues. Trimming removed 4 bases at V and 6 bases at J, with 8 bases between. CDR3 nucleotides: TGTGCCAGCAGCTCGGATAGCGATACGCAGTATTTT. This encodes CASSSDSDTQYF. Complete variable domain (other parts from reference TRBV7-2 and TRBJ2-3): GAGVSQSPSNKVTEKGKDVELRCDPISGHTALYWYRQSLGQGLEFLIYFQGNSAPDKSGLPSDRFSAERTGGSVSTLTIQRTQQEDSAVYLCASSSDSDTQYFGPGTRLTVL.

This clonotype was observed a handful of times. The V and J genes are TRBV12-3 or TRBV12-4 and TRBJ2-7; 11 positions agree with TRBD1. The CDR3 has 14 amino acids. Trimming took 8 bases from V and 5 from J; bases not matched to a gene: 8. CDR3 in DNA: TGTGCCAGCCGCCCGGGGACAGGGGGACACGAGCAGTACTTC. Translated: CASRPGTGGHEQYF.

This clonotype was observed a handful of times. The chain combines TRBV7-2 with TRBJ2-7; D unresolved. Per the germline V gene, CDR1 is SGHTA and CDR2 is FQGNSA. The CDR3 contains 14 residues. The V end lost 5 bases, the J end lost 2 bases, and 13 bases lay between the germline ends. This CDR3 is CASSPPRLPYEQYF. CDR3 bases: TGTGCCAGCAGCCCTCCTAGGCTCCCCTACGAGCAGTACTTC. Filled out from reference TRBV7-2 and TRBJ2-7, the complete variable domain reads GAGVSQSPSNKVTEKGKDVELRCDPISGHTALYWYRQSLGQGLEFLIYFQGNSAPDKSGLPSDRFSAERTGGSVSTLTIQRTQQEDSAVYLCASSPPRLPYEQYFGPGTRLTVT.

CDR3 protein: CASSVDRGRQETQYF. In DNA, the CDR3 is TGTGCCAGCAGTGTTGACAGGGGCCGCCAAGAGACCCAGTACTTC. The rearrangement joins TRBV2 to TRBJ2-5; 8 bases agree with TRBD1. Trimming took 4 bases from V and 1 from J; bases not matched to a gene: 5. This CDR3 is built from 15 residues. Germline loops: CDR1 SNHLY, CDR2 FYNNEI.

The chain is built from TRBV9 and TRBJ2-1; the D is unclear. The CDR3 has 13 residues. Trimming left V 4 bases short and J 8 bases short, with 13 bases between. Germline assignment: CDR1 SGDLS and CDR2 YYNGEE. CDR3 residues: CASSLPGRHEQFF. CDR3 nucleotides: TGTGCCAGCAGCCTTCCGGGTAGGCATGAGCAGTTCTTC.

CDR3 DNA sequence: TGTGCCAGCAGCCACCTGGACTCCAGCAAAAGTACGCAGTATTTT. Translating gives CASSHLDSSKSTQYF. The V gene is TRBV14, the J gene TRBJ2-3, with D perhaps TRBD2 (5 bases). Germline-derived CDR1 and CDR2 are SGHDN and FVKESK. The CDR3 has 15 residues. Trimming removed 3 bases at V and 8 bases at J, with 18 bases between.

The gene calls are TRBV18 and TRBJ2-4, with TRBD2 as a possible D gene (6 bases). This CDR3 spans 14 amino acids. Deletions cut 5 bases from V and 7 bases from J, with 15 bases between. From germline, CDR1 is KGHSH and CDR2 LQKENI. The DNA of the CDR3 is TGTGCCAGCTCAACTGATACTGGGGGGAACATTCAGTACTTC. Amino acid sequence: CASSTDTGGNIQYF.